These 31 T cell receptor beta chains originate from one sample sequenced in a study of blood T cell repertoires in COVID-19. Produced via immunoSEQ multiplex PCR; TCRdb's table is partial and in-frame only. The sample carries about 160,000 clones, over 80% recorded once. Sequencing input: peripheral blood. The source is a woman of 80 years or more with active or convalescent COVID-19.

The rearrangement uses TRBV5-4 and TRBJ2-3; the D gene is possibly TRBD2 (5 bases). This CDR3 is 15 amino acids long. The V gene lost 3 bases and the J gene lost 0 bases, with 11 bases spanning the gap. Germline loops: CDR1 SGHNT, CDR2 YYREEE (reference sequence). CDR3 sequence reads: CASSSSLPSTDTQYF. In nucleotides, the CDR3 is TGTGCCAGCAGCTCTAGCCTACCAAGCACAGATACGCAGTATTTT.

This rearrangement joins TRBV5-4 to TRBJ2-5; D call uncertain. The CDR3 covers 13 residues. Trimming cost V 3 bases and J 5 bases, with 11 bases left between them. Germline CDR1 SGHNT, CDR2 YYREEE (reference sequence). CDR3 protein: CASSSLNEETQYF. CDR3 coding DNA: TGTGCCAGCAGCTCGTTAAATGAGGAGACCCAGTACTTC.

V gene TRBV9 combines with J gene TRBJ1-5; no definite D call. This CDR3 is 13 amino acids long. The ends were cut back, 3 bases at V and 4 bases at J, with 8 bases in the middle. The germline V gene has CDR1 SGDLS and CDR2 YYNGEE. The CDR3 nucleotides are TGTGCCAGCAGCGGAGCGGGAAATCAGCCCCAGCATTTT. Translated, it gives CASSGAGNQPQHF.

A note on this clone: The same CDR3 arises from other DNA sequences in this sample as well. J is TRBJ2-3 and V is TRBV3-1 (or the pseudogene TRBV3-2); D is undetermined. The germline V gene encodes CDR1 LGHDT and CDR2 YNNKEL (reference sequence). The V end was cut by 0 bases, the J end by 4 bases, with 8 bases between. The CDR3 spans 14 residues. CDR3 protein: CASSQDRGPDTQYF. The CDR3 DNA follows: TGTGCCAGCAGCCAAGATCGTGGCCCAGATACGCAGTATTTT.

This clone was counted a single time. The V and J genes are TRBV27 and TRBJ2-7; 12 bases align to TRBD1. CDR1 is MNHEY, CDR2 SMNVEV, per germline (reference sequence). The CDR3 sequence is 14 residues long. Trimming took 6 bases from V and 4 from J; bases not matched to a gene: 4. CDR3 in DNA: TGTGCCAGCAGAGGGACAGGGGGCAGGTACGAGCAGTACTTC. The encoded protein is CASRGTGGRYEQYF.

The rearrangement links TRBV6-4 to TRBJ2-3; possible D gene TRBD1, 5 bases. The CDR3 spans 15 residues. V lost 0 bases and J 1 base, leaving 8 bases between the germline ends. Germline assignment: CDR1 MRHNA and CDR2 SNTAGT. The CDR3, as DNA: TGTGCCAGCAGTGACTCGATAGGGGGCACAGATACGCAGTATTTT. Amino acid sequence: CASSDSIGGTDTQYF.

The genes are TRBV18 and TRBJ2-1; possible D gene TRBD1, 6 bases. Germline values: CDR1 KGHSH, CDR2 LQKENI. With 2 bases removed from V and 8 bases from J, the gap between germline ends came to 19 bases. The CDR3 consists of 16 residues. This CDR3 reads CASSPWQSGAQDEQFF. The CDR3, as DNA: TGTGCCAGCTCACCATGGCAGTCAGGGGCTCAAGATGAGCAGTTCTTC.

This chain connects TRBV7-2 to TRBJ1-1, with D uncertain. V was cut by 1 base and J by 1 base, with 13 bases left in between. This CDR3 is 16 amino acids long. The germline V gene has CDR1 SGHTA and CDR2 FQGNSA. The CDR3 DNA follows: TGTGCCAGCAGCTTAGGTGGAGGGCTTAAGAACACTGAAGCTTTCTTT. Translated, it gives CASSLGGGLKNTEAFF.

CDR3 nucleotides: TGTGCCAGCAGTTACTCACAGGCCCCGAACTATGGCTACACCTTC. Translation gives CASSYSQAPNYGYTF. This chain links TRBV6-5 with TRBJ1-2, with D possibly TRBD1 on 5 matching bases. The CDR3 is 15 residues long. With 0 bases removed from V and 2 bases from J, the gap between germline ends came to 10 bases. CDR1 and CDR2 (germline): MNHEY, SVGAGI.

The chain is built from TRBV25-1 and TRBJ1-5; weak D call: TRBD1 (5 bases). The CDR3 length is 15 residues. V was shortened by 2 bases and J by 4 bases, with 12 bases between the two germline ends. Germline V gene sequence: CDR1 MGHDK, CDR2 SYGVNS. The CDR3 DNA reads TGTGCCAGCAGTGAACTCGACAGCCTGAATCAGCCCCAGCATTTT. Protein: CASSELDSLNQPQHF.

This sequence joins TRBV7-2 and TRBJ1-4; D is perhaps TRBD1 (6 bases). Trimming shortened V by 1 base and J by 10 bases, and 16 bases separated the two germline ends. CDR1 and CDR2 from the germline V gene are SGHTA and FQGNSA. CDR3 length: 15 residues. The DNA for the CDR3 is TGTGCCAGCAGCTTAGTTGCGGGGGCAGAGGGAAAACTGTTTTTT. Protein product: CASSLVAGAEGKLFF.

The gene calls are TRBV10-1 and TRBJ2-7; 9 bases agree with TRBD1. This CDR3 contains 15 residues. Germline values: CDR1 WNHNN, CDR2 SYGVQD (reference sequence). Trimming at V came to 2 bases and at J to 4 bases, leaving 6 bases not matched to a gene. This CDR3 reads CASSEDRDRAYEQYF. CDR3 nucleotide sequence: TGCGCCAGCAGTGAGGACCGGGACAGGGCGTACGAGCAGTACTTC.

J is TRBJ2-3 and V is TRBV4-3; 9 bases line up with TRBD2. The CDR3 runs 17 residues. V lost 0 bases, J lost 5 bases, and 9 bases stayed unmatched. The germline V gene encodes CDR1 LGHNA and CDR2 YSLEER. DNA of the CDR3: TGCGCCAGCAGCCAAGAGACCGCGGGGGGGCGGAAAGATACGCAGTATTTT. Its translation: CASSQETAGGRKDTQYF.

The chain links TRBV19 to TRBJ2-1; perhaps TRBD1 as D (5 bases). The CDR3 covers 13 residues. Germline CDR1 and CDR2: LNHDA and SQIVND (reference sequence). V lost 3 bases and J lost 10, with 13 bases in between. CDR3 loop: CASSMDLWTEQFF. The CDR3, as DNA: TGTGCCAGTAGTATGGACCTTTGGACAGAGCAGTTCTTC.

This chain uses TRBV11-3 with TRBJ2-7, with TRBD1 matching 9 bases. CDR1 SGHNT and CDR2 YENEEA come from the germline V gene. V dropped 0 bases and J dropped 5; count of bases not matched to a gene: 8. This CDR3 spans 16 amino acids. The CDR3 reads CASSLDAGQGSHEQYF. Here the CDR3 DNA reads TGTGCCAGCAGCTTAGATGCGGGACAGGGTTCACACGAGCAGTACTTC. The whole variable domain, filled in from reference TRBV11-3 and TRBJ2-7, reads EAGVVQSPRYKIIEKKQPVAFWCNPISGHNTLYWYLQNLGQGPELLIRYENEEAVDDSQLPKDRFSAERLKGVDSTLKIQPAELGDSAVYLCASSLDAGQGSHEQYFGPGTRLTVT.

The chain uses TRBV5-6 and TRBJ1-1; D is unresolved. CDR1 and CDR2 (germline): SGHDT, YYEEEE. The CDR3 contains 14 residues. V gave up 4 bases and J gave up 6 bases, with 16 bases separating them. The CDR3 DNA reads as TGTGCCAGCAGCGGCAGGATGGGTGGGCCTGAAGCTTTCTTT. Translated: CASSGRMGGPEAFF.

The rearrangement uses TRBV28 and TRBJ1-2; 7 bases are a match to TRBD1. V gave up 3 bases and J gave up 4 bases; unmatched junction bases: 5. CDR1 and CDR2 from the germline V gene are MDHEN and SYDVKM. The CDR3 extends over 14 amino acids. CDR3 nucleotide sequence: TGTGCCAGCAGTTTGGACAGGACGATCTATGGCTACACCTTC. This gives the protein CASSLDRTIYGYTF.

CDR3 amino acids: CASRITGTSNQPQHF. In nucleotides, the CDR3 is TGTGCCAGCAGAATTACAGGGACTAGCAATCAGCCCCAGCATTTT. V is TRBV7-2 and J is TRBJ1-5; D is possibly TRBD1 (6 bases). The V gene's germline CDR1 is SGHTA and CDR2 FQGNSA. This CDR3 contains 15 residues. V shed 6 bases and J shed 0 bases, with 12 bases lying between them.

V gene TRBV6-2 or TRBV6-3 combines with J gene TRBJ2-3; TRBD2 might be the D (6 bases). This CDR3 is 16 amino acids long. Trimming shortened V by 6 bases and J by 5 bases, and 21 bases separated the two germline ends. Germline-derived CDR1 and CDR2 are MNHEY and SVGEGT. The CDR3 sequence: CASSPLPGLGGDTQYF. Written as DNA, the CDR3 is TGTGCCAGCAGCCCTCTTCCGGGTCTCGGGGGAGATACGCAGTATTTT.

The chain carries TRBV19 and TRBJ1-5; D possibly corresponds to TRBD1 (6 bases). The V gene's germline CDR1 is LNHDA and CDR2 SQIVND (reference sequence). V dropped 3 bases and J dropped 3 bases, with 9 bases sitting between them. This CDR3 spans 14 amino acids. CDR3 residues: CASSIWTDNQPQHF. The CDR3 DNA reads TGTGCCAGTAGTATTTGGACAGACAATCAGCCCCAGCATTTT.

This clone showed up just once. This chain uses TRBV9 with TRBJ1-6, with D uncertain. This CDR3 spans 13 amino acids. CDR1 and CDR2 (germline): SGDLS, YYNGEE. V lost 0 bases and J lost 10, with 8 bases in between. The DNA for the CDR3 is TGTGCCAGCAGCGTAGGGGGAGAGTCACCCCTCCACTTT. Encoded protein: CASSVGGESPLHF. Using reference TRBV9 and TRBJ1-6 for the parts outside the CDR3, the full variable domain is DSGVTQTPKHLITATGQRVTLRCSPRSGDLSVYWYQQSLDQGLQFLIQYYNGEERAKGNILERFSAQQFPDLHSELNLSSLELGDSALYFCASSVGGESPLHFGNGTRLTVT.

This clone has only one observation. This chain joins TRBV27 and TRBJ1-5; 10 bases match TRBD1. The CDR3 runs 16 residues. Germline V gene data show CDR1 as MNHEY and CDR2 as SMNVEV (reference sequence). Trimming took 6 bases from V and 7 from J; bases not matched to a gene: 12. The CDR3 nucleotides are TGTGCCAGCAGACCCGGGACAGGGGAGACGCGACAGCCCCAGCATTTT. Protein: CASRPGTGETRQPQHF.

The chain carries TRBV6-5 and TRBJ1-2; 12 nucleotides align to TRBD1. Trimming removed 2 bases from V and 7 bases from J; junction bases left unmatched: 5. The CDR3 runs 15 residues. CDR1 is MNHEY, CDR2 SVGAGI, per germline. CDR3 coding DNA: TGTGCCAGCAGTTACGGGACAGGGGGCAGTGGTGGCTACACCTTC. Translated, it gives CASSYGTGGSGGYTF.

This chain links TRBV7-2 with TRBJ2-5; D perhaps matches TRBD2 (6 bases). The CDR3 runs to 16 residues. V was shortened by 5 bases and J by 3 bases, with 19 bases between the two germline ends. The germline gives CDR1 SGHTA, CDR2 FQGNSA. The CDR3 protein is CASSRGSGISKETQYF. The CDR3 DNA follows: TGTGCCAGCAGCCGGGGGTCGGGCATCTCTAAAGAGACCCAGTACTTC.

This rearrangement joins TRBV7-9 to TRBJ1-3, with TRBD1 as a possible D gene (5 bases). Between the trimmed V and J ends, which lost 5 bases and 4 bases, there was a span of 12 bases. CDR1 is SEHNR and CDR2 is FQNEAQ in the germline V gene (reference sequence). The CDR3 is made up of 14 amino acids. The chain's CDR3 is CASSKPGFGNTIYF. In nucleotides, the CDR3 is TGTGCCAGCAGCAAACCAGGGTTCGGAAACACCATATATTTT.

The chain uses TRBV5-1 and TRBJ1-5; D uncertain. This CDR3 is built from 12 residues. From germline, CDR1 is SGHRS and CDR2 YFSETQ. Trimming took off 0 bases at V and 6 bases at J, with 4 bases between the two ends. For the CDR3, the DNA is TGCGCCAGCAGCTTGGTGCGTCAGCCCCAGCATTTT. Its translation is CASSLVRQPQHF. The variable domain in full, completed from reference TRBV5-1 and TRBJ1-5, reads KAGVTQTPRYLIKTRGQQVTLSCSPISGHRSVSWYQQTPGQGLQFLFEYFSETQRNKGNFPGRFSGRQFSNSRSEMNVSTLELGDSALYLCASSLVRQPQHFGDGTRLSIL.

The CDR3 sequence is CASSQTGRETQYF. As DNA, the CDR3 is TGTGCCAGCAGCCAAACGGGGAGAGAGACCCAGTACTTC. The chain employs TRBV12-3 or TRBV12-4 and TRBJ2-5; D is possibly TRBD2 (5 bases). V was cut by 6 bases and J by 4 bases, with 12 bases left in between. The CDR3 covers 13 residues.

The gene calls are TRBV19 and TRBJ2-1, with D hard to call. CDR1 and CDR2 (germline): LNHDA, SQIVND (reference sequence). Trimming pared 1 base from V and 2 bases from J, leaving 12 bases between. This CDR3 is 16 amino acids long. This chain's CDR3 is CASSIATSTPYNEQFF. The CDR3 DNA is TGTGCCAGTAGTATAGCCACTTCTACCCCCTACAATGAGCAGTTCTTC. Supplemented by reference TRBV19 and TRBJ2-1, the full variable domain reads DGGITQSPKYLFRKEGQNVTLSCEQNLNHDAMYWYRQDPGQGLRLIYYSQIVNDFQKGDIAEGYSVSREKKESFPLTVTSAQKNPTAFYLCASSIATSTPYNEQFFGPGTRLTVL.

V usage is TRBV6-4 and J usage is TRBJ2-1; D perhaps matches TRBD1 (5 bases). The germline gives CDR1 MRHNA, CDR2 SNTAGT. This CDR3 is 16 amino acids long. V was trimmed by 3 bases and J by 0 bases, leaving 12 bases between them. The CDR3 nucleotides are TGTGCCAGCAGTGAGTGGGGCGGAAGCTCCTACAATGAGCAGTTCTTC. Its translation is CASSEWGGSSYNEQFF.

The chain links TRBV21-1 to TRBJ1-2; the DNA was not used to check the table's D call, TRBD1. TRBV21-1 is tagged as a pseudogene. The CDR3 has 17 amino acids. The CDR3, as DNA: TGTGCCAGCAGCAAAGAGGTCCGGACAGGGGGGGGCTATGGCTACACCTTC. Protein product: CASSKEVRTGGGYGYTF.

This chain joins TRBV6-5 and TRBJ1-3, with TRBD1 matching over 7 bases. The junction had 3 bases not matched to a gene; V was cut back by 7 bases and J by 0 bases. From germline, CDR1 is MNHEY and CDR2 SVGAGI. This CDR3 has 14 amino acids. The CDR3 is CASTRGYSGNTIYF. The CDR3 nucleotides are TGTGCCAGCACCAGGGGGTACTCTGGAAACACCATATATTTT.